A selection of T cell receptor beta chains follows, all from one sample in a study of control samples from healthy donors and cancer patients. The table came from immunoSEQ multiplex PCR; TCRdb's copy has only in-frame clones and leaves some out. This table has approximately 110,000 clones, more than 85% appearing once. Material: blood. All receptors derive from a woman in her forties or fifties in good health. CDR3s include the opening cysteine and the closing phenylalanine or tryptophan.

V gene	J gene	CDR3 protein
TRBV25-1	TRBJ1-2	CASSFQSYGYTF
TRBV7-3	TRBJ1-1	CASSLMADTEAFF
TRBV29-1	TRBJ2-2	CSVNRGETGELFF
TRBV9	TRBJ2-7	CASSVGGQGAYEQYF
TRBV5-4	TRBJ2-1	CASSKYRNEQFF
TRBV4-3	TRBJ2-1	CASSQSWAFRNEQFF
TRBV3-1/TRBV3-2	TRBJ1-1	CASSRRPNTEAFF
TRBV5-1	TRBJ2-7	CASSLGPTNEQYF
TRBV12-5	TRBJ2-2	CASGSVRGRGAGELFF
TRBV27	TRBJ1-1	CASSSGPNEAFF
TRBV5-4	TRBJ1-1	CASSLGQSNTEAFF
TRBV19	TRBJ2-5	CASTKSVRETQYF
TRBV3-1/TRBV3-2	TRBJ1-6	CASSPRQGPNNSPLHF
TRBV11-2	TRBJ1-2	CASGVLPTF
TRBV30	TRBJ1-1	CAWSKEGAKTEAFF
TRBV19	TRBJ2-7	CASSTWVSYEQYF
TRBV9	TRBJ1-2	CASSVDQSSGYTF
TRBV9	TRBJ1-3	CASAYQAGQAGNTIYF
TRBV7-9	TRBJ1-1	CASSFGANTEAFF
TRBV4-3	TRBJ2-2	CASSHGILGGATGELFF
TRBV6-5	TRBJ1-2	CASRDRIRGYTF
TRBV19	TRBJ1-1	CASQTGGITEAFF
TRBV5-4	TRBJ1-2	CASRPPQDGPRVGYTF
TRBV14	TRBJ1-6	CASSPLQGEWSPLHF
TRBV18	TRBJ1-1	CASSPPTGATEAFF
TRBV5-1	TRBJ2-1	CASSLVAGEHSYNEQFF
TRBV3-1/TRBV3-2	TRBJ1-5	CASRLGQLYSNQPQHF
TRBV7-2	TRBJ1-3	CASSLVHGHSSGNTIYF
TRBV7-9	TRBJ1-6	CASSPTAPGQGRSPLHF
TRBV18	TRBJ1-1	CASSPPEVGFRTFF
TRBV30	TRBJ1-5	CAWSGGLNQPQHF
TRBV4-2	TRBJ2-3	CASSQVPAGGNTDTQYF
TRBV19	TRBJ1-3	CASSMAAGLLDTIYF
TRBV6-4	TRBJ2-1	CASSDLVRTGTNEQFF
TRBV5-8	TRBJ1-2	CASSLGGQGSYGYTF
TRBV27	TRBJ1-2	CASRRRDRGNYGYTF
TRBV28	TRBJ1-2	CASRMTGRRYGYTF
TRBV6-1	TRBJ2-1	CASSEAPGTSGYNEQFF
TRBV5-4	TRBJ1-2	CASSLGRQFYGYTF
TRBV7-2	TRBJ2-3	CASSFLPSGGRTDTQYF
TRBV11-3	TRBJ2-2	CASSPPGGGELFF
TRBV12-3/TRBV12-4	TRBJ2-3	CASSPPTDTQYF
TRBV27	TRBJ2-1	CASSLLGLAANEQFF
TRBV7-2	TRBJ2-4	CASSIPWEGQKNIQYF
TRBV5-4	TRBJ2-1	CASSPQGDRGGNEQFF
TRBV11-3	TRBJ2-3	CASSWRGGGTQYF
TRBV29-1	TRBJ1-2	CSSGGSGQAYGYTF
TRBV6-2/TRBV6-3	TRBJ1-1	CASSYSYSVRNVEAFF
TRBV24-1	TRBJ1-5	CATSEGVSNQPQHF
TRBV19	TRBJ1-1	CASPSPRGAFF
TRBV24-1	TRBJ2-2	CATSDLRAGKREGLTGELFF
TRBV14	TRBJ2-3	CASSQGGVSTDTQYF
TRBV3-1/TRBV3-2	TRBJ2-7	CASSRAKSSGGSYEQYF
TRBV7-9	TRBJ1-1	CASSLGTGMNTEAFF
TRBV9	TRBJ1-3	CASSVGVGSHSGNTIYF
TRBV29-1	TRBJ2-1	CSVPVGRQDEQFF
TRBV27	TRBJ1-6	CASSPPWVDLNNSPLHF
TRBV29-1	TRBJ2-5	CSSVLLGEGVETQYF
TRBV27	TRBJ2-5	CASSFQTWGTQYF